This entry lists 9 T cell receptor beta chains sequenced from one sample in a study of identical twins. TCRdb processed the 5' RACE reads anew with MiXCR; each CDR3 protein has one entry. The repertoire consists of approximately 500,000 distinct CDR3 sequences, with approximately 24% occurring once and the leading ten covering about 2.7%. The sample was also linked to a second study, of T cells expressing NK-cell markers.

Sequencing input: CD4+ T cells sorted from blood. Receptor source: a woman in her late teens or twenties in good health.

The chain carries TRBV29-1 and TRBJ2-3; 7 bases match TRBD1. This CDR3 is 14 amino acids long. CDR1 and CDR2 (germline): SQVTM, ANQGSEA. Germline trimming cut 6 bases from V and 4 bases from J; bases unmatched to any gene: 10. The CDR3, as DNA: TGCAGCGTCGCTACCGGGACAGCTTCAGATACGCAGTATTTT. Translating gives CSVATGTASDTQYF.

The CDR3 loop is CASSLAYATSGFNEQFF. As DNA, the CDR3 is TGCGCCAGCAGCTTGGCCTATGCGACTAGCGGGTTCAATGAGCAGTTCTTC. The chain carries TRBV5-1 and TRBJ2-1; 10 nucleotides line up with TRBD2. This CDR3 has 17 amino acids. V gave up 0 bases and J gave up 6 bases; unmatched junction bases: 9. Germline values: CDR1 SGHRS, CDR2 YFSETQ.

The genes are TRBV5-1 and TRBJ2-7, with 10 nucleotides matching TRBD2. The CDR3 is 14 amino acids. The V and J ends lost 5 bases and 6 bases, in that order; junction bases with no gene match: 8. CDR1 is SGHRS and CDR2 is YFSETQ in the germline V gene. The CDR3 spells CASSDSGGSGEQYF. CDR3 DNA sequence: TGCGCCAGCAGTGATAGCGGGGGGTCTGGCGAGCAGTACTTC. Drawing the rest from reference TRBV5-1 and TRBJ2-7, the complete variable domain is KAGVTQTPRYLIKTRGQQVTLSCSPISGHRSVSWYQQTPGQGLQFLFEYFSETQRNKGNFPGRFSGRQFSNSRSEMNVSTLELGDSALYLCASSDSGGSGEQYFGPGTRLTVT.

This clonotype occurred a few times. V gene TRBV12-3 or TRBV12-4 combines with J gene TRBJ2-7; 7 bases are a match to TRBD2. V lost 3 bases to trimming and J lost 0 bases; unmatched junction nucleotides: 2. The CDR3 is made up of 14 amino acids. CDR3 in amino acids: CASSFERDSYEQYF. In DNA form, the CDR3 reads TGTGCCAGCAGTTTTGAGCGGGACTCCTACGAGCAGTACTTC.

This clonotype appeared many times. The V gene is TRBV5-1, the J gene TRBJ2-1, with 7 positions matching TRBD2. The V gene's germline CDR1 is SGHRS and CDR2 YFSETQ. The CDR3 consists of 15 residues. V shed 0 bases, J shed 5 bases, and the junction held 5 bases outside the gene matches. In nucleotides, the CDR3 is TGCGCCAGCAGCTTGGGCGGGACTACTCACAATGAGCAGTTCTTC. Amino acid sequence: CASSLGGTTHNEQFF.

The chain has TRBV11-3 and TRBJ2-1; D possibly uses TRBD1 or TRBD2 (5 bases each). Germline assignment: CDR1 SGHNT and CDR2 YENEEA. This CDR3 spans 13 amino acids. V dropped 0 bases and J dropped 10 bases, with 10 bases sitting between them. The CDR3 reads CASSLEGEREQFF. The CDR3 nucleotides are TGTGCCAGCAGCTTAGAGGGGGAGAGGGAGCAGTTCTTC.

This clonotype was counted a few times. The V call is TRBV7-9, the J call TRBJ2-3, with 10 bases lining up with TRBD2. This CDR3 has 14 amino acids. Germline V CDR1 and CDR2: SEHNR, FQNEAQ (reference sequence). The V segment lost 6 bases and the J segment 4 bases; nucleotides outside the gene matches: 4. The CDR3 region is CASSPSGSSDTQYF. CDR3 bases: TGTGCCAGCAGTCCTAGCGGGAGTTCAGATACGCAGTATTTT.

The genes are TRBV7-8 and TRBJ2-2; a possible D gene is TRBD2 (6 bases). Germline CDR1 and CDR2: SGHVS and FQNEAQ. The CDR3 consists of 20 residues. With 8 bases removed from V and 0 bases from J, the gap between germline ends came to 28 bases. CDR3 in amino acids: CASSSYWLDSGVANTGELFF. CDR3 nucleotides: TGTGCCAGCTCCTCGTACTGGCTTGATTCGGGGGTCGCGAACACCGGGGAGCTGTTTTTT.

The V gene is TRBV7-9, the J gene TRBJ1-6; the D is unclear. Germline V gene lookup returns CDR1 SEHNR and CDR2 FQNEAQ (reference sequence). The CDR3 spans 13 residues. The ends were cut back, 2 bases at V and 10 bases at J, with 9 bases in the middle. The CDR3 here is CASSLFEESPLHF. The CDR3 bases are TGTGCCAGCAGCTTATTCGAAGAATCACCCCTCCACTTT.